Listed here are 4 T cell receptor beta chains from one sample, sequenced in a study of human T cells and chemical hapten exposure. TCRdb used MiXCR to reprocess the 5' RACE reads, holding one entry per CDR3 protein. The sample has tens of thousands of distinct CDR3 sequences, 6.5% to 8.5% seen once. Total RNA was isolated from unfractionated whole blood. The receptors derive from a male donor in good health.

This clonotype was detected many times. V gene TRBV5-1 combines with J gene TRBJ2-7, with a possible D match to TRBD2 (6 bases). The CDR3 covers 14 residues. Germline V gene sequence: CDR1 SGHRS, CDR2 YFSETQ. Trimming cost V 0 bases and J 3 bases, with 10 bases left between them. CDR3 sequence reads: CASSLAGSNYEQYF. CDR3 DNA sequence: TGCGCCAGCAGCTTGGCCGGGAGTAACTACGAGCAGTACTTC.

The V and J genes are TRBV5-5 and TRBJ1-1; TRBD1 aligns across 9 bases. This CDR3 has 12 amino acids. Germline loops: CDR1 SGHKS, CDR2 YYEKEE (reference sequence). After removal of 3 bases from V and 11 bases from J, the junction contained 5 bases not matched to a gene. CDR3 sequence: CASSWTGVEAFF. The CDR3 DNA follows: TGTGCCAGCAGCTGGACAGGGGTTGAGGCTTTCTTT.

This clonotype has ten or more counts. DNA of the CDR3: TGTGCCAGCAGCGTAGGCGGGACCAAAACCTACGAGCAGTACTTC. Its translation is CASSVGGTKTYEQYF. The genes are TRBV9 and TRBJ2-7, with D perhaps matching TRBD2 (6 bases). Germline V gene sequence: CDR1 SGDLS, CDR2 YYNGEE. This CDR3 contains 15 residues. With 0 bases removed from V and 2 bases from J, the gap between germline ends came to 12 bases.

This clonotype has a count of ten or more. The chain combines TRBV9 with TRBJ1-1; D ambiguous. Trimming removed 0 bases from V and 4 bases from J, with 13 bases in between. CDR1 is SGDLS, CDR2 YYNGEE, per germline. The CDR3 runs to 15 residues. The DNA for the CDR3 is TGTGCCAGCAGCGTAGATAGAACCCCCACCACTGAAGCTTTCTTT. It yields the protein CASSVDRTPTTEAFF. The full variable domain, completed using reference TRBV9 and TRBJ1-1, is DSGVTQTPKHLITATGQRVTLRCSPRSGDLSVYWYQQSLDQGLQFLIQYYNGEERAKGNILERFSAQQFPDLHSELNLSSLELGDSALYFCASSVDRTPTTEAFFGQGTRLTVV.